Following are 25 T cell receptor beta chains from one sample sequenced in a study of blood T cells in healthy people across ages. PCR was performed a second time for roughly 7 to 11 cycles using a sample-barcoded 5' primer and a J-beta primer mix. TCRdb itself ran the 5' RACE reads through MiXCR, one entry per CDR3 protein. The table lists under 1,000,000 distinct CDR3 sequences, less than 60% of them singletons. The source material was blood. These receptors came from a man older than 75 in good health.

The chain is built from TRBV4-3 and TRBJ1-6; D may be TRBD1 (5 bases). Trimming took off 1 base at V and 7 bases at J, with 14 bases between the two ends. This CDR3 spans 16 amino acids. Germline assignment: CDR1 LGHNA and CDR2 YSLEER. CDR3 sequence: CASSQAAGLTNSPLHF. The CDR3 DNA reads as TGCGCCAGCAGCCAAGCAGCGGGACTCACGAATTCACCCCTCCACTTT.

This chain joins TRBV7-2 and TRBJ2-1; 7 positions agree with TRBD2. The germline V gene has CDR1 SGHTA and CDR2 FQGNSA. V dropped 0 bases and J dropped 7; count of bases not matched to a gene: 3. The CDR3 is 14 amino acids. CDR3 sequence (DNA): TGTGCCAGCAGCTTAGCCGGGCGGGAGAATGAGCAGTTCTTC. Amino acids: CASSLAGRENEQFF.

The rearrangement links TRBV25-1 to TRBJ2-5; TRBD2 matches at 8 bases. The V gene end was trimmed by 5 bases and the J gene end by 4 bases; junction bases not matched to a gene: 9. Per germline, CDR1 MGHDK and CDR2 SYGVNS. The CDR3 spans 15 residues. The CDR3 DNA follows: TGTGCCAGCAGTAGCCCTAGCGGGCCGGGAGAGACCCAGTACTTC. Translated, it gives CASSSPSGPGETQYF.

In its sample, this clonotype was seen once. This sequence joins TRBV7-9 and TRBJ2-6; D may be TRBD1 (6 bases). The CDR3 runs 15 residues. In germline, CDR1 is SEHNR, CDR2 FQNEAQ (reference sequence). Trimming cost V 3 bases and J 1 base, with 7 bases left between them. This CDR3 is CASSFGQSGANVLTF. DNA of the CDR3: TGTGCCAGCAGCTTTGGACAGTCTGGGGCCAACGTCCTGACTTTC.

This clonotype was picked up a small number of times. This rearrangement joins TRBV11-3 to TRBJ2-7; D is unclear. V gave up 1 base and J gave up 0 bases, with 16 bases separating them. The germline V gene encodes CDR1 SGHNT and CDR2 YENEEA. This CDR3 spans 17 amino acids. The CDR3 sequence: CASSLAPWQKNSYEQYF. DNA for the CDR3: TGTGCCAGCAGCTTAGCCCCTTGGCAGAAAAACTCCTACGAGCAGTACTTC. Complete variable domain (other parts from reference TRBV11-3 and TRBJ2-7): EAGVVQSPRYKIIEKKQPVAFWCNPISGHNTLYWYLQNLGQGPELLIRYENEEAVDDSQLPKDRFSAERLKGVDSTLKIQPAELGDSAVYLCASSLAPWQKNSYEQYFGPGTRLTVT.

The chain joins TRBV7-3 to TRBJ2-6; 9 bases are shared with TRBD1. CDR1 SGHTA and CDR2 FQGTGA come from the germline V gene. Losses at the gene ends were 2 bases for V and 0 bases for J; bases not matched to a gene: 5. This CDR3 has 18 amino acids. In nucleotides, the CDR3 is TGTGCCAGCAGCTTAGGGGGGACAGGGATCTCTGGGGCCAACGTCCTGACTTTC. This encodes CASSLGGTGISGANVLTF.

This clonotype was seen many times. The chain combines TRBV7-2 with TRBJ2-1, with TRBD1 matching 7 bases. CDR1 is SGHTA, CDR2 FQGNSA, per germline. J lost 10 bases, V lost 4 bases, and 13 bases had no gene match. The CDR3 has 15 amino acids. CDR3: CASSSGTANVGEQFF. The CDR3 DNA reads as TGTGCCAGCAGCTCCGGGACAGCAAATGTAGGGGAGCAGTTCTTC.

This chain joins TRBV14 and TRBJ2-5; 7 nucleotides match TRBD2. Losses at the gene ends were 4 bases for V and 2 bases for J; bases not matched to a gene: 7. The CDR3 extends over 15 amino acids. From germline, CDR1 is SGHDN and CDR2 FVKESK. CDR3 amino acids: CASSPLSGVQETQYF. DNA for the CDR3: TGTGCCAGCAGCCCCCTAAGCGGGGTTCAAGAGACCCAGTACTTC.

This chain uses TRBV28 with TRBJ2-7; D gene ambiguous. V lost 4 bases and J lost 3, with 10 bases in between. Germline V gene data show CDR1 as MDHEN and CDR2 as SYDVKM. This CDR3 spans 13 amino acids. The CDR3 DNA sequence: TGTGCCAGCAGTTCCTGGGCAGACTACGAGCAGTACTTC. Amino acid sequence: CASSSWADYEQYF.

The gene calls are TRBV12-3 or TRBV12-4 and TRBJ2-1; tentatively, D is TRBD1 (6 bases). Gene TRBJ2-7 matches the end of the DNA better, so the J call may be wrong. The CDR3 sequence is 15 residues long. Here the CDR3 reads CASSFNLQGWNEQYF. The CDR3 DNA reads TGTGCCAGCAGTTTTAATCTCCAGGGGTGGAATGAGCAGTACTTC.

This clonotype has a handful of counts. The chain couples TRBV20-1 to TRBJ1-1; D remains unclear. Germline V gene data show CDR1 as DFQATT and CDR2 as SNEGSKA (reference sequence). The CDR3 totals 15 residues. V was clipped by 0 bases and J by 7 bases, with 18 bases between them. The CDR3 reads CSARDDGGTSYEAFF. CDR3 nucleotide sequence: TGCAGTGCTAGAGATGACGGCGGAACCTCTTATGAAGCTTTCTTT.

The chain is built from TRBV5-1 and TRBJ1-1; TRBD1 is a possible D gene (6 bases). CDR1 and CDR2 from the germline V gene are SGHRS and YFSETQ. This CDR3 contains 16 residues. Trimming removed 0 bases at V and 1 base at J, with 13 bases between. Written as DNA, the CDR3 is TGCGCCAGCAGCTTGGAGGGGGAACGGAGGAACACTGAAGCTTTCTTT. This translates into CASSLEGERRNTEAFF.

The chain joins TRBV7-9 to TRBJ2-5; D not resolved. CDR3 size: 13 residues. Germline V gene lookup returns CDR1 SEHNR and CDR2 FQNEAQ (reference sequence). V shed 1 base and J shed 11 bases, with 14 bases lying between them. Written as DNA, the CDR3 is TGTGCCAGCAGCTTAGATCTGAGCGTCGAACAGTACTTC. Translating it yields CASSLDLSVEQYF.

This clonotype was observed at least ten times. Here the CDR3 reads CASSPAGYENQYF. CDR3 in DNA: TGTGCCAGCAGCCCGGCAGGGTATGAAAATCAGTACTTC. The chain combines TRBV13 with TRBJ2-4; possibly TRBD1 for D (5 bases). The CDR3 covers 13 residues. Trimming removed 5 bases at V and 12 bases at J, with 17 bases between. Germline V gives CDR1 PRHDT, CDR2 FYEKMQ (reference sequence). Looking up the rest from reference TRBV13 and TRBJ2-4 gives the full variable domain: AAGVIQSPRHLIKEKRETATLKCYPIPRHDTVYWYQQGPGQDPQFLISFYEKMQSDKGSIPDRFSAQQFSDYHSELNMSSLELGDSALYFCASSPAGYENQYFGAGTRLSVL.

This clonotype was observed a handful of times. The gene calls are TRBV28 and TRBJ2-5, with 9 bases fitting TRBD1. Unmatched junction bases numbered 7, after V lost 1 base and J lost 4 bases. The germline gives CDR1 MDHEN, CDR2 SYDVKM. The CDR3 has 16 amino acids. CDR3 protein: CASSLLGQGGRETQYF. CDR3 bases: TGTGCCAGCAGTTTATTGGGACAGGGAGGGAGAGAGACCCAGTACTTC. Based on the CDR3 plus reference TRBV28 and TRBJ2-5, the full variable domain is DVKVTQSSRYLVKRTGEKVFLECVQDMDHENMFWYRQDPGLGLRLIYFSYDVKMKEKGDIPEGYSVSREKKERFSLILESASTNQTSMYLCASSLLGQGGRETQYFGPGTRLLVL.

CDR3 sequence (DNA): TGCAGTGCTGACACCGGGACCGGCTACGAGCAGTACTTC. Translated: CSADTGTGYEQYF. The gene calls are TRBV20-1 and TRBJ2-7; the D gene could be TRBD1 or TRBD2 (5 bases each). Per germline, CDR1 DFQATT and CDR2 SNEGSKA (reference sequence). This CDR3 region has 13 residues. V was clipped by 5 bases and J by 3 bases, with 14 bases between them.

This clonotype was recorded at least ten times. V usage is TRBV7-2 and J usage is TRBJ2-5, with D unresolved. The CDR3 has 12 amino acids. Germline V gene lookup returns CDR1 SGHTA and CDR2 FQGNSA. V dropped 2 bases and J dropped 4 bases, with 5 bases sitting between them. CDR3 bases: TGTGCCAGCAGCTTAAATTTAGAGACCCAGTACTTC. Protein sequence: CASSLNLETQYF. The whole variable domain, remainder taken from reference TRBV7-2 and TRBJ2-5, is GAGVSQSPSNKVTEKGKDVELRCDPISGHTALYWYRQSLGQGLEFLIYFQGNSAPDKSGLPSDRFSAERTGGSVSTLTIQRTQQEDSAVYLCASSLNLETQYFGPGTRLLVL.

V usage is TRBV4-2 and J usage is TRBJ2-7; a weak D match, TRBD2 (6 bases). Trimming took 0 bases from V and 4 from J, leaving 16 bases between them. The CDR3 is 16 amino acids. Germline V lookup: CDR1 LGHNA, CDR2 YNFKEQ. CDR3 sequence (DNA): TGTGCCAGCAGCCAAGATACAAGGGTAGCGGAGTACGAGCAGTACTTC. This sequence encodes CASSQDTRVAEYEQYF.

The chain has TRBV9 and TRBJ2-5; 10 bases map to TRBD1. With V trimmed by 5 bases and J by 4 bases, 8 bases remained unmatched. CDR1 SGDLS and CDR2 YYNGEE come from the germline V gene. The CDR3 has 15 residues. The CDR3 nucleotides read TGTGCCAGCAGTGGGACAGGGGCGCTTAGAGAGACCCAGTACTTC. This sequence encodes CASSGTGALRETQYF.

Only a few counts were recorded for this clonotype. This chain uses TRBV11-2 with TRBJ2-4; 10 bases fit TRBD2. Per germline, CDR1 SGHAT and CDR2 FQNNGV. V dropped 4 bases and J dropped 2; count of bases not matched to a gene: 20. CDR3 length equals 21 residues. CDR3 loop: CASSSSSGLAVKTGTKNIQYF. In DNA form, the CDR3 reads TGTGCCAGCAGCTCCTCCTCCGGACTAGCGGTCAAAACGGGAACCAAAAACATTCAGTACTTC.

This clonotype was seen only once. This rearrangement joins TRBV6-2 or TRBV6-3 to TRBJ1-1; 7 bases agree with TRBD1. The CDR3 is made up of 14 amino acids. With V trimmed by 6 bases and J by 5 bases, 9 bases remained unmatched. Per the germline V gene, CDR1 is MNHEY and CDR2 is SVGEGT. The CDR3 DNA is TGTGCCAGCAGGCGTACAGGGGAACTGACTGAAGCTTTCTTT. Translation: CASRRTGELTEAFF.

This chain uses TRBV29-1 with TRBJ2-4, with D tentatively TRBD2 (5 bases). V was trimmed by 3 bases and J by 9 bases, leaving 12 bases between them. This CDR3 is 12 amino acids long. The V gene's germline CDR1 is SQVTM and CDR2 ANQGSEA. The CDR3 DNA reads TGCAGCGTTGACCCGGGATTGGGCATTCAGTACTTC. It specifies CSVDPGLGIQYF.

This chain connects TRBV12-3 or TRBV12-4 to TRBJ2-4; 9 bases line up with TRBD1. The ends lost 5 bases at V and 13 bases at J; junction bases unmatched: 15. The length of the CDR3 is 15 residues. The CDR3 sequence: CASSSWGTGPFEQYF. For the CDR3, the DNA is TGTGCCAGCAGTAGCTGGGGGACAGGGCCCTTTGAGCAGTACTTC.

This clonotype was seen a few times. The chain combines TRBV7-9 with TRBJ2-5; TRBD1 matches 9 bases. Per the germline V gene, CDR1 is SEHNR and CDR2 is FQNEAQ (reference sequence). J lost 2 bases, V lost 5 bases, and 6 bases had no gene match. This CDR3 has 15 residues. CDR3 nucleotide sequence: TGTGCCAGCAGCCTACCCGGGACAGGGCAAGAGACCCAGTACTTC. The encoded protein is CASSLPGTGQETQYF.

The chain is built from TRBV9 and TRBJ2-3, with D perhaps matching TRBD1 or TRBD2 (5 bases each). Trimming removed 0 bases at V and 1 base at J, with 18 bases between. The CDR3 covers 18 residues. Germline V gene data show CDR1 as SGDLS and CDR2 as YYNGEE. The CDR3 DNA reads as TGTGCCAGCAGCGTAGGGAGGCTAGCTGTAGGGGGCACAGATACGCAGTATTTT. Its protein is CASSVGRLAVGGTDTQYF.